This T cell receptor beta chain was sequenced in a study of PD-L1 blockade in urothelial cancer (dated by TCRdb to 2016 to 2017). For the study in its entirety: All patients started therapy in about 2014 and received atezolizumab 1,200 mg intravenously every 3 weeks. About 90% of the roughly 30 patients were males with bladder-origin urothelial cancer, and about 65% of the roughly 30 reported a prior smoking history. Patients had an ECOG performance status of 0 or 1 and had received between 0 and 3 prior chemotherapy regimens. Blood samples were analyzed at 3 weeks after treatment start (second dose) and at 6 weeks after treatment start. A median of about 150,000 T cells and around 81,000 unique TCRs was obtained from blood samples, and a median clonality of approximately 0.077 was observed. The study was an exploratory multi-omic analysis of somatic, immune and clinical correlates of response to PD-L1 blockade with atezolizumab in urothelial cancer. Pretreatment tumor samples, along with matched peripheral blood collected serially before and after atezolizumab treatment, underwent TCR sequencing. Durable clinical benefit was defined as progression-free survival longer than 6 months, and TCR features were also tested against progression-free and overall survival. In the same patients, pretreatment tumors underwent whole exome sequencing and RNA sequencing in addition to TCR sequencing. Nine or ten patients reached durable clinical benefit, while 20 or so patients did not. Twenty-nine patients had pretreatment blood TCR-seq, approximately 24 had at least one posttreatment blood collection, and approximately 24 had tumor TCR-seq.

With regard to this clone: The antigen this receptor binds is unknown. No base quality values were provided; no much bigger clone lies one nucleotide off.

The meaning of the sample's time point label: pretreatment peripheral blood. The cohort comprised 30 or so patients with locally advanced or metastatic urothelial carcinoma treated at Memorial Sloan Kettering on a trial protocol. Peripheral blood mononuclear cells were collected pretreatment and during treatment, with between 1 and 8 total time points obtained per patient. The Qiagen DNeasy Blood extraction kit was used to purify genomic DNA from total PBMCs and tumor samples. PBMCs were collected pretreatment and during treatment and were isolated and stored as previously described. Overall study outcomes, separate from this receptor: Improved progression-free and overall survival was found to be associated with pretreatment peripheral blood TCR clonality below the median. At 3 weeks after the start of treatment, tumor-associated TCR clones in peripheral blood had expanded more in patients with durable benefit (n ≈ 20, p = 0.022). Small sample size (n ≈ 28) and many exploratory analyses mean the results are intended to be hypothesis-generating.

To estimate absolute template abundance from read counts, synthetic TCR analog templates were spiked into each PCR. TCRbeta CDR3 regions were amplified from genomic DNA with bias-controlled V and J gene primers using the immunoSEQ assay. Rearranged TCRbeta segments were sequenced at approximately 20X coverage. The paper's processing steps were these. Sequencing errors were corrected by clustering, and CDR3s were annotated against IMGT so that V, D and J genes could be assigned. Downstream analyses used only productive TCRbeta rearrangements, leaving out any out-of-frame or stop-codon sequences. Clonality was computed as one minus Shannon entropy normalized by the log of the number of unique productive sequences. Fisher's exact test with Benjamini-Hochberg correction, at a threshold of adjusted p below 0.01, was used to find clones that differed between time points or between blood and tumor. TCRdb carries this immuneACCESS record with in-frame sequences only. Its versions omit some clonotypes, under half of them owing to an unresolved V gene in the studies checked, with the rest unexplained. Clonal size and the V and J genes are those of that table, whereas D and trimming came from the DNA. In this sample the table shows some 74,000 clones, just under 85% of which occur a single time. In total, the top ten clones hold approximately 7.1% of the sample.

Sequencing used PBMCs, obtained around atezolizumab (anti-PD-L1) treatment. The sequence derives from a man aged 35 to 55 with urothelial cancer.

The CDR3 region reads CASSYSRQGGNYGYTF. The nucleotide sequence reads as follows: TGTGCCAGCAGTTACTCGCGGCAGGGCGGCAACTATGGCTACACCTTC. The chain is assembled from TRBV6-5 and TRBJ1-2; the D gene is perhaps TRBD1, from 5 matching bases. The CDR3 holds 16 amino acids from the cysteine to the phenylalanine. Of the read, only the CDR3 DNA is kept; its 48 bases are in frame from base 1. Looking up the germline V gene yields CDR1 MNHEY and CDR2 SVGAGI. Trimming removed 0 bases from V and 2 bases from J, leaving 13 bases between the germline ends.